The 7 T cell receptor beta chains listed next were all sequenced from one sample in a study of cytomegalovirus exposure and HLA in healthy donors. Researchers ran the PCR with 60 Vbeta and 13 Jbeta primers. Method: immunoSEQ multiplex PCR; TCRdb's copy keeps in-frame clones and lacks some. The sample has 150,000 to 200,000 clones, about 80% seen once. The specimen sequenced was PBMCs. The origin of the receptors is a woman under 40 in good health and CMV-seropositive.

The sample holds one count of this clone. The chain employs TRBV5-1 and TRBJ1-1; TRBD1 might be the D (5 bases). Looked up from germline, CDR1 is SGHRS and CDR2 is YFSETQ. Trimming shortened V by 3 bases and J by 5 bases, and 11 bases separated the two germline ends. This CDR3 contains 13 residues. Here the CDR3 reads CASSSSGRTEAFF. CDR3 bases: TGCGCCAGCAGCTCATCAGGGAGGACTGAAGCTTTCTTT.

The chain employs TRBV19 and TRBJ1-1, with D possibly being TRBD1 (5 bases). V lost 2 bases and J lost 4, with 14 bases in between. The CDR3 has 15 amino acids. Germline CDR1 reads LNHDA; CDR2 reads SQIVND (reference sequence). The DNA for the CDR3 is TGTGCCAGTAGTATACCCATATTGGGGCGCACTGAAGCTTTCTTT. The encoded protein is CASSIPILGRTEAFF.

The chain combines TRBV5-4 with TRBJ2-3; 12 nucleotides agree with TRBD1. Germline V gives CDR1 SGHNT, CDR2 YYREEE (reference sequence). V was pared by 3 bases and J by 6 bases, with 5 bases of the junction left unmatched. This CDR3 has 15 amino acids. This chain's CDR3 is CASSSGQGARDTQYF. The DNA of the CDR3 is TGTGCCAGCAGCTCGGGACAGGGGGCGAGGGATACGCAGTATTTT. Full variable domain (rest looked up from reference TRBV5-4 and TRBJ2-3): ETGVTQSPTHLIKTRGQQVTLRCSSQSGHNTVSWYQQALGQGPQFIFQYYREEENGRGNFPPRFSGLQFPNYSSELNVNALELDDSALYLCASSSGQGARDTQYFGPGTRLTVL.

CDR3 region: CASSRPGLHTNEQYF. CDR3 coding DNA: TGTGCCAGCAGCCGACCGGGACTCCATACGAACGAGCAGTACTTC. The chain uses TRBV27 and TRBJ2-7, with a tentative D call TRBD2 (6 bases). CDR1 and CDR2 (germline): MNHEY, SMNVEV (reference sequence). The V end was cut by 6 bases, the J end by 5 bases, with 20 bases between. CDR3 length equals 15 residues.

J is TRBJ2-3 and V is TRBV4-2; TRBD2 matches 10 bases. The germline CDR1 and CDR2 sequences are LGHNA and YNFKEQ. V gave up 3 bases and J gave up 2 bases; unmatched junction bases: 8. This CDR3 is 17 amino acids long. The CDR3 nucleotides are TGTGCCAGCAGCCAGAGCCTAGCGGGAGTGTACACAGATACGCAGTATTTT. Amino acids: CASSQSLAGVYTDTQYF.

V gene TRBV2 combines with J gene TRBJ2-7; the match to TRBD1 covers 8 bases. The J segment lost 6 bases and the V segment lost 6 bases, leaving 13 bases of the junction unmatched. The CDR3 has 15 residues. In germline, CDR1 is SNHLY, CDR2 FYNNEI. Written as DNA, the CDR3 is TGTGCCAGCAGCCTGATAACAGGGGGATCAGGCGAGCAGTACTTC. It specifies CASSLITGGSGEQYF.

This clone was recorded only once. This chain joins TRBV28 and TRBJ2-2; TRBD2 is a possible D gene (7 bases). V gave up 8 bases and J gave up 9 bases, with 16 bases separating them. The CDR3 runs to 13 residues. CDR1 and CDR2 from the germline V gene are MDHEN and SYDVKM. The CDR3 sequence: CASRGASVRELFF. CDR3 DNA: TGTGCCAGCCGGGGGGCGTCAGTAAGGGAGCTGTTTTTT.